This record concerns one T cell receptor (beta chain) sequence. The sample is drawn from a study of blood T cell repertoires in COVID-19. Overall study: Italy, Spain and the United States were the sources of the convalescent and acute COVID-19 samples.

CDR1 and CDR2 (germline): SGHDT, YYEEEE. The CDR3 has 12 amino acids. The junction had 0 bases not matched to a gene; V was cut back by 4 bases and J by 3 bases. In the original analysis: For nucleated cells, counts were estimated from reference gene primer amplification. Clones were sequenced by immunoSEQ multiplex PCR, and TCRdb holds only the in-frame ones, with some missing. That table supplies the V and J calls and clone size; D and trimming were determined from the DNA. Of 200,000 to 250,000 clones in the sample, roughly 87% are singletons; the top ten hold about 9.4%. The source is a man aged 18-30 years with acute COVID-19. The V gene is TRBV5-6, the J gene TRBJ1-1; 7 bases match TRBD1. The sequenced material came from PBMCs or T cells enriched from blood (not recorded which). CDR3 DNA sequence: TGTGCCAGCAGCGGGACAGACACTGAAGCTTTCTTT. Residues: CASSGTDTEAFF.